One and the same sample provided the 3 T cell receptor beta chains below, sequenced in a study of blood T cell repertoires in COVID-19. Measured with immunoSEQ multiplex PCR; TCRdb has only the in-frame clones, and not every one. The sample includes under 100,000 clones, around 80% of them seen just once. The sequencing input was peripheral blood. Every receptor here comes from a woman aged 60-75 years with acute or convalescent COVID-19.

This rearrangement joins TRBV28 to TRBJ2-7; TRBD2 agrees at 13 bases. V shed 6 bases, J shed 2 bases, and the junction held 1 base outside the gene matches. This CDR3 spans 14 amino acids. Germline V lookup: CDR1 MDHEN, CDR2 SYDVKM. This CDR3 reads CASRTSGGAYEQYF. DNA of the CDR3: TGTGCCAGCAGAACTAGCGGGGGGGCCTACGAGCAGTACTTC. The whole variable domain, filled in from reference TRBV28 and TRBJ2-7, reads DVKVTQSSRYLVKRTGEKVFLECVQDMDHENMFWYRQDPGLGLRLIYFSYDVKMKEKGDIPEGYSVSREKKERFSLILESASTNQTSMYLCASRTSGGAYEQYFGPGTRLTVT.

The chain has TRBV7-8 and TRBJ2-5; D might be TRBD1 (6 bases). V lost 1 base and J lost 1, with 10 bases in between. CDR3 length: 15 amino acids. Germline CDR1 and CDR2: SGHVS and FQNEAQ. The CDR3 DNA follows: TGTGCCAGCAGCTTAGATCAGGGGAGCCAAGAGACCCAGTACTTC. It encodes CASSLDQGSQETQYF.

V and J are TRBV7-8 and TRBJ1-2; TRBD1 matches 9 bases. This CDR3 has 14 residues. Germline assignment: CDR1 SGHVS and CDR2 FQNEAQ. J was trimmed by 5 bases and V by 5 bases; bases with no gene match: 6. The CDR3 DNA reads as TGTGCCAGCAGCCCGGGGACAGGGTCGTATGGCTACACCTTC. Translation: CASSPGTGSYGYTF.